A selection of T cell receptor beta chains follows, all from one sample in a study of CD8 T cells in ankylosing spondylitis. TCRdb fed the 5' RACE reads into MiXCR, producing one record per CDR3 protein. The table shows about 160,000 distinct CDR3 sequences, with 15% to 20% occurring only once. The sequencing input was blood, either unsorted or a sorted T cell fraction (not recorded which). The receptors come from a male donor with ankylosing spondylitis or in good health (not recorded which). Each CDR3 is given with its conserved first and last residue. The D gene is left open where the match is weak. Expanded clones get a size class; other rows say once, few or many, or leave the size out.

- | TRBJ1-1 | 12 | many | TRBV5-5 | CASSSRGTEAFF | TGTGCCAGCAGCTCCCGGGGCACTGAAGCTTTCTTT
- | TRBJ1-1 | 13 | - | TRBV7-3 | CASSTYKNTEAFF | TGTGCCAGCAGCACCTACAAGAACACTGAAGCTTTCTTT
TRBD2 | TRBJ2-7 | 15 | - | TRBV5-1 | CASSAGLAGIYEQYF | TGCGCCAGCAGCGCAGGACTAGCGGGGATCTACGAGCAGTACTTC
- | TRBJ2-5 | 16 | - | TRBV7-2 | CASSLGVEFSQETQYF | TGTGCCAGCAGCTTGGGGGTGGAGTTCTCACAAGAGACCCAGTACTTC
- | TRBJ1-5 | 13 | - | TRBV19 | CASSGGSNQPQHF | TGTGCCAGTAGTGGCGGCTCCAATCAGCCCCAGCATTTT
TRBD2 | TRBJ2-1 | 15 | many | TRBV12-3/TRBV12-4 | CASSLSGRRDNEQFF | TGTGCCAGCAGTCTTAGCGGGAGGAGGGATAATGAGCAGTTCTTC
TRBD2 | TRBJ2-4 | 14 | many | TRBV18 | CASSPGLDGIIQYF | TGTGCCAGCTCACCGGGACTAGACGGGATCATTCAGTACTTC
- | TRBJ1-5 | 14 | many | TRBV12-3/TRBV12-4 | CASSPGVSNQPQHF | TGTGCCAGCAGTCCTGGAGTTAGCAATCAGCCCCAGCATTTT
- | TRBJ2-3 | 12 | many | TRBV20-1 | CSAREGIDTQYF | TGCAGTGCTAGGGAGGGGATAGATACGCAGTATTTT
TRBD2 | TRBJ2-5 | 17 | - | TRBV2 | CASRYRTSGRGRETQYF | TGTGCCAGCAGATATCGGACTAGCGGGAGAGGAAGAGAGACCCAGTACTTC
- | TRBJ2-2 | 12 | few | TRBV12-3/TRBV12-4 | CASSFIRGELFF | TGTGCCAGCAGTTTTATCAGGGGGGAGCTGTTTTTT
- | TRBJ1-2 | 12 | - | TRBV7-9 | CASSFGTGPGPF | TGTGCCAGCAGCTTTGGAACAGGTCCAGGGCCCTTC
- | TRBJ2-7 | 12 | - | TRBV20-1 | CSARDSVHEQYF | TGCAGTGCTAGAGACTCTGTCCACGAGCAGTACTTC
- | TRBJ2-7 | 12 | - | TRBV28 | CASRYDQYEQYF | TGTGCCAGCAGGTACGACCAGTACGAGCAGTACTTC
TRBD2 | TRBJ2-5 | 14 | few | TRBV15 | CATSKGLARETQYF | TGTGCCACCAGCAAGGGACTAGCGCGAGAGACCCAGTACTTC
- | TRBJ2-5 | 17 | - | TRBV4-2 | CASSQGVTWDVQETQYF | TGTGCCAGCAGCCAAGGGGTCACGTGGGACGTTCAAGAGACCCAGTACTTC
TRBD2 | TRBJ2-1 | 14 | many | TRBV20-1 | CSARDSSGRFEQFF | TGCAGTGCTAGAGATTCTAGCGGGAGGTTTGAGCAGTTCTTC
- | TRBJ1-2 | 15 | many | TRBV20-1 | CSARGGSGGFYGYTF | TGCAGTGCTAGAGGGGGTTCGGGCGGCTTCTATGGCTACACCTTC